The present T cell receptor beta chain was sequenced within a study of T cell responses to AZD1222 COVID-19 vaccine. About the study: Whether given at about 4 or about 12 weeks, second doses were pooled.

CDR1 is MNHEY and CDR2 is SVGEGT in the germline V gene. J was trimmed by 2 bases and V by 2 bases; bases with no gene match: 1. This CDR3 is built from 16 residues. This clone was observed a single time. The antigen remains undetermined. TCRdb keeps only in-frame clones here, not all; method: immunoSEQ multiplex PCR. The table includes 150,000 to 200,000 clones, 75% to 95% detected once. Broader study findings: Two doses of AZD1222 preceded a rise in Spike-specific TCR breadth and depth. With dominance at 160-218 and 743-854, vaccine-associated CD4 TCRs spanned spike. Among the donors, most were white British and more were female, and clonal diversity was possibly underestimated.

The chain combines TRBV6-2 or TRBV6-3 with TRBJ2-2, with 11 bases that match TRBD1. This sequence originates from an adult in good health. The source was peripheral blood, collected on day 0 of AZD1222 vaccination. CDR3 loop: CASSYRTGGNTGELFF. CDR3 bases: TGTGCCAGCAGTTACAGGACAGGGGGCAACACCGGGGAGCTGTTTTTT.